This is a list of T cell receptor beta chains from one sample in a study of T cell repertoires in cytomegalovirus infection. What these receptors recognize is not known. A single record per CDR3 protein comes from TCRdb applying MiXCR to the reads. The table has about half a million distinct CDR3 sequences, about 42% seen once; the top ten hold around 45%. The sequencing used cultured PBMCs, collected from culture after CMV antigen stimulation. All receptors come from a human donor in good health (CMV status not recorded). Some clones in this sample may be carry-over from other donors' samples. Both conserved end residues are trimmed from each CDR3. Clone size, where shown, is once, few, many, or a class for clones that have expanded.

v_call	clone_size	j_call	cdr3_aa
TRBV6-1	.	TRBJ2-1	ASSRLGEQF
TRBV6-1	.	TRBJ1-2	AVRVWGPGTEVYGDT
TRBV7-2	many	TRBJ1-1	ASSLSRQLNTEAF
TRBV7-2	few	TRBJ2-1	ASSLSTSNEQF
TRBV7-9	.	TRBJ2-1	ASSFGQGLKNEQF
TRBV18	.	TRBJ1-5	ASSPAALGQPQH
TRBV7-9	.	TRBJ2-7	ASSSLGATHEQY
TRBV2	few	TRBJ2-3	ASNPGSPGGKDTQY
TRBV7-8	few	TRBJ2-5	ASSPRPRGTQETQY
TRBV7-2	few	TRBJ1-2	ASSLTGSNGYT
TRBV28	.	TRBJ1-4	ASSGRAWEKLF
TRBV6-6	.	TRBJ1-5	ASSWAANQPQH
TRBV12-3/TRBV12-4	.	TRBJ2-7	ASSPRGNYEQY
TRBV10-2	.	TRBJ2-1	ASSGPTSGRSYNEQF
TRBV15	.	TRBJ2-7	ATSKPGRRDYEQY
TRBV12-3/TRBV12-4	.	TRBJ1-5	ASSLFPTGNSNQPQH
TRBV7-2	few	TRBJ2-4	ASSLAGQAKNIQY
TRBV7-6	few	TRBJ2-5	ASSFLWGRTQY
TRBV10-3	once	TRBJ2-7	AIRREGPYEQY
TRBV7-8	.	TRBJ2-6	ASSLLTGHSGANVLT
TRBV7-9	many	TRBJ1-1	ASTTGTLNTEAF
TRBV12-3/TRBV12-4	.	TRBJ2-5	ASSKTPDAETQY
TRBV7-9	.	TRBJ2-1	ASSLSLGRDSYNEQF
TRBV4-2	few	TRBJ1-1	ASRGGTHTEAF
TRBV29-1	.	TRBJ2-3	SVEGGADTQY
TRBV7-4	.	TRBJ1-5	ASSLAGTTNQPQH
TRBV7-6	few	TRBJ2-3	ASSFSGRAKDTQY
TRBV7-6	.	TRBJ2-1	ASSQLVGVVNEQF
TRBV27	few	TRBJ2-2	ASSLQGYGELF
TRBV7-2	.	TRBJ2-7	ASSSGTGAIEQY
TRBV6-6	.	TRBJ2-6	ATKSSGANVLT
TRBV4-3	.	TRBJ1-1	ASSFPVGNTEAF
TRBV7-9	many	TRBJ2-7	ASSLWTGGDREQY
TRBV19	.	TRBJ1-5	ASSPLDRLNQPQH
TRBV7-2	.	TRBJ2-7	ASSPMFTATYEQY
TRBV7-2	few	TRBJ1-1	ASRRSGQSNTEAF
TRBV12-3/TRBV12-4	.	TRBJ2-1	ASSSRTSDDEQF
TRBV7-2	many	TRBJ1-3	ASSLAGGGNTIY
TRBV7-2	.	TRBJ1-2	ASSLTRGVYGYT
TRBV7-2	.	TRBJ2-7	ASSSLAGGGSYEQY
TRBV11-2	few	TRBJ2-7	ASSPRTATYEQY
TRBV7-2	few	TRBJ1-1	ASSSGPTGLNTEAF
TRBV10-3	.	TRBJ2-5	AISETDMRETQY
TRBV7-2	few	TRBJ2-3	ASTAFTDTQY
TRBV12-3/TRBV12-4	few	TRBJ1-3	ASSPGLSSGNTIY
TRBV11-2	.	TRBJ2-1	ASSSLGSPHNEQF
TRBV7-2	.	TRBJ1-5	ASSLRSGSSNQPQH
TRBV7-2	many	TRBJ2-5	ASSQIGGRRQETQY
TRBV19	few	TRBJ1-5	ASSINDGGNQPQH
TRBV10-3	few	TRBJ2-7	AIYTRPRRNEQY
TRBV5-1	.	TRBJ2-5	ASSLTGQPTTQY
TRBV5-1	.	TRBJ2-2	ASSFLAGVRNTGELF
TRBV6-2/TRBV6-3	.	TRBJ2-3	ASSYTSGNTDTQY